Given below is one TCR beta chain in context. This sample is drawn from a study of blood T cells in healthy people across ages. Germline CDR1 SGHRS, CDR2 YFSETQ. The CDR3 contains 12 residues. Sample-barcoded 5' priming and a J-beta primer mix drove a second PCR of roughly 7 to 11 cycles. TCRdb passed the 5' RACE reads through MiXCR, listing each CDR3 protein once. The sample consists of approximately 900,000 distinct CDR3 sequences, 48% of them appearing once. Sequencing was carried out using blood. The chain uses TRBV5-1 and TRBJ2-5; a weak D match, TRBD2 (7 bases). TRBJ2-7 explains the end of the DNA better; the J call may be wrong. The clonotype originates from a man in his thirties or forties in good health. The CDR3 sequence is CASSGGDNEQYF. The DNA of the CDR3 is TGCGCCAGCAGCGGGGGGGACAACGAGCAGTACTTC.